These 27 T cell receptor beta chains share one sample of origin, sequenced in a study of early T cells in non-severe SARS-CoV-2 infection. TCRdb recomputed calls from the 5' RACE reads with MiXCR, one row per CDR3 protein. The repertoire holds fewer than 120,000 distinct CDR3 sequences, with roughly 12% as singletons. Sample: whole blood, taken at baseline. The receptors here all came from an adult who was a healthcare worker with PCR-confirmed SARS-CoV-2 infection or an uninfected control (not recorded which).

This clonotype was observed a handful of times. The chain recombines TRBV24-1 with TRBJ2-1; TRBD2 matches at 10 bases. From germline, CDR1 is KGHDR and CDR2 SFDVKD. The J segment lost 2 bases and the V segment lost 6 bases, leaving 0 bases of the junction unmatched. The CDR3 is 14 amino acids. The CDR3 spells CATSTSGTYNEQFF. The CDR3 DNA is TGTGCCACCAGTACTAGCGGGACCTACAATGAGCAGTTCTTC.

Only a few counts were recorded for this clonotype. The V gene is TRBV6-1, the J gene TRBJ2-2; no reliable D call. Germline-derived CDR1 and CDR2 are MNHNS and SASEGT. The V and J ends lost 2 bases and 4 bases respectively, with 5 bases between them. The CDR3 length is 13 residues. CDR3 sequence: CASSEQSTGELFF. In DNA, the CDR3 is TGTGCCAGCAGTGAACAGAGCACCGGGGAGCTGTTTTTT.

This clonotype was seen only a few times. V gene TRBV28 combines with J gene TRBJ1-5, with a tentative D call TRBD1 (5 bases). Trimming left V 4 bases short and J 7 bases short, with 11 bases between. CDR1 is MDHEN, CDR2 SYDVKM, per germline. This CDR3 is 13 amino acids long. The chain's CDR3 is CASSSPQGQPQHF. DNA for the CDR3: TGTGCCAGCAGTTCCCCCCAGGGCCAGCCCCAGCATTTT.

This clonotype turned up a few times. The V gene is TRBV4-1, the J gene TRBJ2-5, with a tentative D call TRBD1 (6 bases). Trimming took 2 bases from V and 2 from J, leaving 18 bases between them. This CDR3 region has 17 residues. Germline V gene sequence: CDR1 MGHRA, CDR2 YSYEKL. CDR3 sequence (DNA): TGCGCCAGCAGCCAAAACAGGGAAAACTCGGAACAAGAGACCCAGTACTTC. It encodes CASSQNRENSEQETQYF.

The chain carries TRBV12-3 or TRBV12-4 and TRBJ1-2; D gene uncertain. V was shortened by 2 bases and J by 10 bases, with 11 bases between the two germline ends. The CDR3 has 12 amino acids. The CDR3 here is CASSLPLKPYTF. Here the CDR3 DNA reads TGTGCCAGCAGTTTACCCCTCAAGCCCTACACCTTC.

This clonotype was seen a few times. The V gene is TRBV7-6, the J gene TRBJ2-5; tentative D call: TRBD2 (6 bases). Per germline, CDR1 SGHVS and CDR2 FNYEAQ. Trimming left V 5 bases short and J 5 bases short, with 15 bases between. This CDR3 has 14 amino acids. CDR3 coding DNA: TGTGCCAGCAGCCCCGGGACTCCAGTGGAGACCCAGTACTTC. Protein sequence: CASSPGTPVETQYF.

This clonotype has ten or more counts. This chain uses TRBV29-1 with TRBJ1-1; TRBD1 matches at 7 bases. Germline-derived CDR1 and CDR2 are SQVTM and ANQGSEA. J was trimmed by 7 bases and V by 6 bases; bases with no gene match: 8. The CDR3 is 12 amino acids. The CDR3: CSVARGDGEAFF. As DNA, the CDR3 is TGCAGCGTCGCCAGGGGGGACGGTGAAGCTTTCTTT.

This clonotype was seen more than once but under ten times. The chain has TRBV20-1 and TRBJ2-5; no firm D call. CDR1 and CDR2 (germline): DFQATT, SNEGSKA (reference sequence). V was shortened by 3 bases and J by 1 base, with 15 bases between the two germline ends. The CDR3 length is 15 residues. The CDR3 sequence is CSASLAKLFQETQYF. The CDR3 DNA is TGCAGTGCTAGTCTGGCCAAACTTTTCCAAGAGACCCAGTACTTC.

This clonotype turned up a few times. The chain recombines TRBV20-1 with TRBJ2-7; no reliable D call. Germline V CDR1 and CDR2: DFQATT, SNEGSKA (reference sequence). The CDR3 is 14 amino acids. V was trimmed by 6 bases and J by 0 bases, leaving 15 bases between them. In nucleotides, the CDR3 is TGCAGTGCCAAGAGTATCCAGGACTCCTACGAGCAGTACTTC. Translated, it gives CSAKSIQDSYEQYF.

This clonotype was observed at least ten times. The chain combines TRBV10-3 with TRBJ2-7; D ambiguous. This CDR3 spans 14 amino acids. Trimming took 0 bases from V and 5 from J, leaving 11 bases between them. Germline V lookup: CDR1 ENHRY, CDR2 SYGVKD. CDR3 sequence: CAISESGAEDEQYF. The CDR3 DNA sequence: TGTGCCATCAGTGAGTCAGGTGCAGAGGACGAGCAGTACTTC.

This chain connects TRBV7-2 to TRBJ2-7, with D tentatively TRBD2 (6 bases). The CDR3 is made up of 15 amino acids. Trimming shortened V by 1 base and J by 1 base, and 11 bases separated the two germline ends. The germline V gene has CDR1 SGHTA and CDR2 FQGNSA. CDR3 bases: TGTGCCAGCAGCTTAGGGTCTAGCGTGTCCTACGAGCAGTACTTC. Translation gives CASSLGSSVSYEQYF.

In its sample, this clonotype was seen a few times. V is TRBV20-1 and J is TRBJ2-3; 7 bases match TRBD2. V lost 3 bases to trimming and J lost 2 bases; unmatched junction nucleotides: 11. Germline V gene lookup returns CDR1 DFQATT and CDR2 SNEGSKA (reference sequence). CDR3 length: 16 amino acids. The CDR3 protein is CSASGQAGRATDTQYF. In nucleotides, the CDR3 is TGCAGTGCTAGCGGTCAAGCGGGGAGGGCCACAGATACGCAGTATTTT.

This clonotype was recorded at least ten times. The rearrangement uses TRBV12-3 or TRBV12-4 and TRBJ2-3; no reliable D call. This CDR3 is 14 amino acids long. The ends were cut back, 3 bases at V and 1 base at J, with 8 bases in the middle. The CDR3 sequence is CASSLVGGTDTQYF. For the CDR3, the DNA is TGTGCCAGCAGTTTGGTCGGAGGCACAGATACGCAGTATTTT.

This clonotype came up many times. The genes are TRBV28 and TRBJ2-6, with D tentatively TRBD1 (5 bases). CDR3 length equals 18 residues. Germline CDR1 is MDHEN and CDR2 is SYDVKM. Trimming took off 7 bases at V and 1 base at J, with 20 bases between the two ends. CDR3 in DNA: TGTGCCAGCATGGGGCGGTCTGCCGGTTTGTCTGGGGCCAACGTCCTGACTTTC. Protein sequence: CASMGRSAGLSGANVLTF.

This clonotype was recorded at least ten times. This chain uses TRBV24-1 with TRBJ1-6; no clear D gene. This CDR3 has 14 amino acids. Germline V gene sequence: CDR1 KGHDR, CDR2 SFDVKD. Trimming left V 3 bases short and J 9 bases short, with 11 bases between. For the CDR3, the DNA is TGTGCCACCAGTGATGATCTGCCGGGTTCACCCCTCCACTTT. It encodes CATSDDLPGSPLHF.

This clonotype turned up a few times. V gene TRBV6-1 combines with J gene TRBJ2-1; D is uncertain. This CDR3 region has 13 residues. V lost 2 bases, J lost 2 bases, and 4 bases lay in between. CDR1 MNHNS and CDR2 SASEGT come from the germline V gene. CDR3 coding DNA: TGTGCCAGCAGTGAAACCGCCTACAATGAGCAGTTCTTC. It yields the protein CASSETAYNEQFF.

The CDR3 reads CASSDTFFTDTQYF. DNA of the CDR3: TGTGCCAGCAGCGACACATTCTTCACAGATACGCAGTATTTT. The rearrangement links TRBV7-2 to TRBJ2-3; no clear D. This CDR3 region has 14 residues. Trimming cost V 5 bases and J 2 bases, with 11 bases left between them. Germline values: CDR1 SGHTA, CDR2 FQGNSA. Looking up the rest from reference TRBV7-2 and TRBJ2-3 gives the full variable domain: GAGVSQSPSNKVTEKGKDVELRCDPISGHTALYWYRQSLGQGLEFLIYFQGNSAPDKSGLPSDRFSAERTGGSVSTLTIQRTQQEDSAVYLCASSDTFFTDTQYFGPGTRLTVL.

The CDR3 protein is CASSYGANQPQHF. For the CDR3, the DNA is TGTGCCAGCAGTTACGGAGCGAATCAGCCCCAGCATTTT. V usage is TRBV6-5 and J usage is TRBJ1-5; D ambiguous. Per germline, CDR1 MNHEY and CDR2 SVGAGI. The CDR3 extends over 13 amino acids. V was trimmed by 2 bases and J by 4 bases, leaving 6 bases between them.

This clonotype was seen a few times. The genes are TRBV24-1 and TRBJ2-3; D is possibly TRBD1 (5 bases). Trimming took 4 bases from V and 7 from J, leaving 11 bases between them. CDR3 length: 13 amino acids. From germline, CDR1 is KGHDR and CDR2 SFDVKD. The CDR3, as DNA: TGTGCCACCAGTGAGCAACCAGGGAATACGCAGTATTTT. This codes for CATSEQPGNTQYF.

This clonotype has a handful of counts. The CDR3 DNA reads as TGCAGTGCTGGGGACCAAGCTAGTGAAGCTTTCTTT. It specifies CSAGDQASEAFF. This chain links TRBV20-1 with TRBJ1-1; D is perhaps TRBD1 (5 bases). Germline lookup yields CDR1 DFQATT and CDR2 SNEGSKA (reference sequence). V was trimmed by 5 bases and J by 7 bases, leaving 14 bases between them. CDR3 length: 12 amino acids.

The rearrangement joins TRBV14 to TRBJ2-7; no definite D call. Trimming took off 0 bases at V and 5 bases at J, with 14 bases between the two ends. Germline values: CDR1 SGHDN, CDR2 FVKESK. The CDR3 has 15 amino acids. CDR3 coding DNA: TGTGCCAGCAGCCAAGATTTAGTCGGTTGGGACGAGCAGTACTTC. It yields the protein CASSQDLVGWDEQYF.

This clonotype has ten or more counts. This chain uses TRBV28 with TRBJ2-7, with D possibly being TRBD1 or TRBD2 (5 bases each). The length of the CDR3 is 15 residues. V dropped 4 bases and J dropped 1 base, with 14 bases sitting between them. CDR1 MDHEN and CDR2 SYDVKM come from the germline V gene. The CDR3 bases are TGTGCCAGCAGTTCCTCCGGGACGCAGTCCTACGAGCAGTACTTC. Its translation: CASSSSGTQSYEQYF.

This clonotype appeared a few times. V gene TRBV4-1 combines with J gene TRBJ1-2, with 7 nucleotides matching TRBD1. This CDR3 spans 18 amino acids. After removal of 1 base from V and 4 bases from J, the junction contained 15 bases not matched to a gene. Looked up from germline, CDR1 is MGHRA and CDR2 is YSYEKL. The CDR3 DNA sequence: TGCGCCAGCAGCCAAGTGGGGGGGCGACAGGGTCGAGGCTATGGCTACACCTTC. It translates to CASSQVGGRQGRGYGYTF.

This clonotype was detected only a few times. The V call is TRBV20-1, the J call TRBJ2-1; possibly TRBD1 or TRBD2 for D (6 bases each). This CDR3 contains 16 residues. Germline V gives CDR1 DFQATT, CDR2 SNEGSKA (reference sequence). V lost 6 bases to trimming and J lost 0 bases, with 18 bases between them. The chain's CDR3 is CSALNLGGLSYNEQFF. The CDR3, as DNA: TGCAGTGCCTTGAATCTGGGGGGCCTCTCCTACAATGAGCAGTTCTTC.

At least ten counts were recorded for this clonotype. The chain employs TRBV12-3 or TRBV12-4 and TRBJ2-7, with D tentatively TRBD1 (6 bases). V was shortened by 6 bases and J by 4 bases, with 16 bases between the two germline ends. The CDR3 covers 14 residues. CDR3 DNA: TGTGCCAGCAGCCAAGGGGACATTCGATACGAGCAGTACTTC. Translation: CASSQGDIRYEQYF.

This clonotype was seen many times. This sequence joins TRBV7-6 and TRBJ2-2; TRBD1 is a possible D gene (6 bases). Between the trimmed V and J ends, which lost 4 bases and 3 bases, there was a span of 9 bases. CDR1 and CDR2 from the germline V gene are SGHVS and FNYEAQ. This CDR3 is 14 amino acids long. The CDR3 is CASSSNRDTGELFF. For the CDR3, the DNA is TGTGCCAGCAGCTCCAACAGGGACACCGGGGAGCTGTTTTTT.

This clonotype has only a few counts. The rearrangement joins TRBV4-1 to TRBJ2-7; maybe TRBD1 (6 bases). The CDR3 consists of 17 residues. The germline CDR1 and CDR2 sequences are MGHRA and YSYEKL. V was pared by 0 bases and J by 1 base, with 16 bases between. DNA for the CDR3: TGCGCCAGCAGCCAAGATCAGTGGGGGACACTTTCCTACGAGCAGTACTTC. Translated: CASSQDQWGTLSYEQYF.